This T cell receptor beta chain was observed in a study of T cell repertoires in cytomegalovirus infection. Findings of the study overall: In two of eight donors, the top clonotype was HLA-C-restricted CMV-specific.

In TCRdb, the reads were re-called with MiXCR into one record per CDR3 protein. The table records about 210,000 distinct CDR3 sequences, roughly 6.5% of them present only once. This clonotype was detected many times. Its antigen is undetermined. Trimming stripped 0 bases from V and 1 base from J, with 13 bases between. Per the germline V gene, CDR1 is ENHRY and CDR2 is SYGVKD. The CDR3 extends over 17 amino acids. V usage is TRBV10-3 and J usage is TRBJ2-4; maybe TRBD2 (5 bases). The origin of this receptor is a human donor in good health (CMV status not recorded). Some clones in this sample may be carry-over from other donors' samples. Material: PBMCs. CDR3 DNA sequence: TGTGCCATCAGTGAGTCGCTAGAGAGGAGGGCCAAAAACATTCAGTACTTC. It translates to CAISESLERRAKNIQYF.